One sample yielded the 6 T cell receptor beta chains listed below, sequenced in a study of glioma-infiltrating T cells after dendritic cell vaccination. The protocol was immunoSEQ multiplex PCR, while the TCRdb copy is restricted to in-frame clones and leaves out a portion. The repertoire holds more than 75,000 clones, with 80% to 85% as singletons. Time point reported: after dendritic cell vaccination, including at tumor progression/relapse. Material: blood, obtained after dendritic cell vaccination. The source of these receptors is a human donor with glioblastoma.

V gene TRBV5-1 combines with J gene TRBJ1-4; the match to TRBD1 covers 7 bases. This CDR3 contains 14 residues. V was clipped by 0 bases and J by 12 bases; unmatched bases: 8. Germline lookup yields CDR1 SGHRS and CDR2 YFSETQ. CDR3 loop: CASSLGGQMVELFF. DNA for the CDR3: TGCGCCAGCAGCTTGGGGGGACAGATGGTTGAACTGTTTTTT.

A remark on this clone: Other DNA variants within this sample encode the same CDR3. The genes are TRBV7-2 and TRBJ1-1, with D possibly matching TRBD1 (5 bases). The CDR3 is 13 amino acids. CDR1 is SGHTA and CDR2 is FQGNSA in the germline V gene. Trimming left V 4 bases short and J 1 base short, with 7 bases between. The CDR3 region is CASSSDRNTEAFF. In DNA form, the CDR3 reads TGTGCCAGCAGCTCCGACAGGAACACTGAAGCTTTCTTT.

The chain carries TRBV5-1 and TRBJ2-2; D is undetermined. Looked up from germline, CDR1 is SGHRS and CDR2 is YFSETQ. The CDR3 loop spans 13 amino acids. Trimming cost V 5 bases and J 6 bases, with 11 bases left between them. The CDR3: CASSPAGPGELFF. In DNA, the CDR3 is TGCGCCAGCAGTCCCGCAGGCCCCGGGGAGCTGTTTTTT.

The chain recombines TRBV30 with TRBJ2-5; the D gene is possibly TRBD1 (6 bases). The V end was cut by 3 bases, the J end by 6 bases, with 14 bases between. This CDR3 comprises 13 residues. In germline, CDR1 is GTSNPN, CDR2 SVGIG (reference sequence). The DNA of the CDR3 is TGTGCCTGGAGGGAACAGGGCCGGCAGACCCAGTACTTC. Translated, it gives CAWREQGRQTQYF.

The chain is built from TRBV27 and TRBJ1-6; D not resolved. Trimming shortened V by 6 bases and J by 7 bases, and 16 bases separated the two germline ends. The CDR3 runs to 15 residues. In germline, CDR1 is MNHEY, CDR2 SMNVEV (reference sequence). The CDR3 DNA is TGTGCCAGCAGCTCGTGGGAGGTTAGGAATTCACCCCTCCACTTT. Translation gives CASSSWEVRNSPLHF.

The chain recombines TRBV7-9 with TRBJ1-2; D remains ambiguous. V lost 2 bases, J lost 8 bases, and 12 bases lay in between. There are 13 residues in the CDR3. The V gene's germline CDR1 is SEHNR and CDR2 FQNEAQ (reference sequence). Here the CDR3 DNA reads TGTGCCAGCAGCTTAAACGGGGTGGGCGGCTACACCTTC. Translation: CASSLNGVGGYTF.